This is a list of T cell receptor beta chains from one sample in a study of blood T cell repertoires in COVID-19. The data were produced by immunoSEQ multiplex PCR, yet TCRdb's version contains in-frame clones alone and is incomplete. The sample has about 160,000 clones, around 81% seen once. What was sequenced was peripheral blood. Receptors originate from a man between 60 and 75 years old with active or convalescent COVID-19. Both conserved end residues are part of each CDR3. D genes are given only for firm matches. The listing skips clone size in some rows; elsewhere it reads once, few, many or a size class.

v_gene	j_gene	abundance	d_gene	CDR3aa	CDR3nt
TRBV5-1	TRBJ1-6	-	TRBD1	CASSLGQGRDSPLHF	TGCGCCAGCAGCTTGGGACAGGGGAGAGATTCACCCCTCCACTTT
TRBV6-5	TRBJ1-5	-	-	CASRHREGNQPQHF	TGTGCCAGCCGTCACAGGGAAGGCAATCAGCCCCAGCATTTT
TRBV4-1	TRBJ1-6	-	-	CASSQGGGSGSPLHF	TGCGCCAGCAGCCAAGGTGGGGGGTCGGGTTCACCCCTCCACTTT
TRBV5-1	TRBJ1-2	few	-	CASSSSGTPYGYTF	TGCGCCAGCAGCTCCTCCGGGACACCCTATGGCTACACCTTC
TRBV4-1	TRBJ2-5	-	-	CASSQDAGLRETQYF	TGCGCCAGCAGCCAAGATGCGGGGCTCAGAGAGACCCAGTACTTC
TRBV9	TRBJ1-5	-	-	CASSVAGDGQPQHF	TGTGCCAGCAGCGTAGCAGGGGACGGTCAGCCCCAGCATTTT
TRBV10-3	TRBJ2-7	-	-	CAISESPQGAEQYF	TGTGCCATCAGTGAGTCTCCACAGGGTGCAGAACAGTACTTC
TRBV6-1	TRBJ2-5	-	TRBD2	CASSELVAGETQYF	TGTGCCAGCAGTGAACTAGTAGCGGGGGAGACCCAGTACTTC
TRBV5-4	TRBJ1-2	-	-	CASSLVGGDGYTF	TGTGCCAGCAGCTTGGTCGGAGGGGATGGCTACACCTTC
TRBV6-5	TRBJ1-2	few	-	CASTMGHSYGYTF	TGTGCCAGCACGATGGGGCACAGCTATGGCTACACCTTC
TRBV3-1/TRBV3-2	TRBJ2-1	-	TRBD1	CASSQITGTVINEQFF	TGTGCCAGCAGCCAGATAACCGGGACAGTAATCAATGAGCAGTTCTTC
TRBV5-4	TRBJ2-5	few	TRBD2	CASSSSSGSQETQYF	TGTGCCAGCAGCTCCTCTAGCGGGAGCCAAGAGACCCAGTACTTC
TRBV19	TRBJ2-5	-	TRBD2	CASSIGLGGETQYF	TGTGCCAGTAGTATCGGCCTGGGGGGGGAGACCCAGTACTTC
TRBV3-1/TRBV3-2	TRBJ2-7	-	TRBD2	CASSQGAGGRYEQYF	TGTGCCAGCAGCCAAGGAGCGGGGGGGCGGTACGAGCAGTACTTC
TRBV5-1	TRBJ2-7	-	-	CASSISALSGNYEQYF	TGCGCCAGCAGCATCTCGGCCCTTAGCGGAAACTACGAGCAGTACTTC
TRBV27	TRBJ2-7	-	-	CASSFGQGVYEQYF	TGTGCCAGCAGTTTTGGGCAGGGTGTCTACGAGCAGTACTTC
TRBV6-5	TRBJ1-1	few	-	CASYFIGTEAFF	TGTGCCAGCTACTTCATCGGCACTGAAGCTTTCTTT
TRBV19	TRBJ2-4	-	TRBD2	CASSIGTSGRGAKNIQYF	TGTGCCAGTAGTATCGGGACTAGCGGGAGGGGAGCCAAAAACATTCAGTACTTC
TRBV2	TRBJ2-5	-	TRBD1	CATEGTAQETQYF	TGTGCCACGGAAGGGACAGCGCAAGAGACCCAGTACTTC
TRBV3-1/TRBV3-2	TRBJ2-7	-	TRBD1	CASSQVAWGQGAYEQYF	TGTGCCAGCAGCCAAGTAGCCTGGGGACAGGGGGCCTACGAGCAGTACTTC
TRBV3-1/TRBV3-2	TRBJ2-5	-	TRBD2	CASSQGQTSGGARETQYF	TGTGCCAGCAGCCAAGGACAGACTAGCGGGGGGGCCAGGGAGACCCAGTACTTC
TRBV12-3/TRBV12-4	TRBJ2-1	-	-	CASALRDEQFF	TGTGCCAGCGCCTTGAGGGATGAGCAGTTCTTC
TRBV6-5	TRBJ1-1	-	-	CASRHQGTEAFF	TGTGCCAGCAGGCATCAGGGAACTGAAGCTTTCTTT
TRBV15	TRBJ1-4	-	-	CATSIRGSNEKLFF	TGTGCCACCAGCATTAGGGGGTCGAACGAAAAACTGTTTTTT
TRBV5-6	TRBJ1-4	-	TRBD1	CASSLPTGDEKLFF	TGTGCCAGCAGCTTGCCGACAGGGGATGAAAAACTGTTTTTT